Shown below are 24 T cell receptor beta chains from a single sample sequenced in a study of blood T cell repertoires in COVID-19. Sequencing was performed with immunoSEQ multiplex PCR; in TCRdb, only in-frame clones are kept and a portion is missing. The sample shows roughly 95,000 clones, about 84% of them seen only once. The sequencing input was peripheral blood. The receptors were gathered from a human donor in a cohort sampled during active COVID-19.

The rearrangement links TRBV19 to TRBJ2-1; 7 bases are a match to TRBD2. After removal of 3 bases from V and 0 bases from J, the junction contained 8 bases not matched to a gene. The CDR3 is made up of 17 amino acids. Germline CDR1 LNHDA, CDR2 SQIVND (reference sequence). This CDR3 reads CASSISPPSGSYNEQFF. CDR3 nucleotide sequence: TGTGCCAGTAGTATCTCCCCACCTAGCGGCTCCTACAATGAGCAGTTCTTC.

The CDR3: CSVVSPFDKNTGELFF. The CDR3 DNA sequence: TGCAGCGTTGTTTCCCCATTCGACAAAAACACCGGGGAGCTGTTTTTT. The chain has TRBV29-1 and TRBJ2-2, with D hard to call. The CDR3 has 16 residues. Germline CDR1 SQVTM, CDR2 ANQGSEA. The V and J ends lost 4 bases and 2 bases respectively, with 17 bases between them.

The rearrangement joins TRBV28 to TRBJ2-1; 9 bases match TRBD2. This CDR3 has 15 residues. The germline CDR1 and CDR2 sequences are MDHEN and SYDVKM. Trimming at V came to 6 bases and at J to 6 bases, leaving 9 bases not matched to a gene. The chain's CDR3 is CASRFGTSTGNEQFF. CDR3 in DNA: TGTGCCAGCAGATTCGGGACTAGCACTGGCAATGAGCAGTTCTTC.

V is TRBV11-3 and J is TRBJ2-5; a possible D gene is TRBD1 (5 bases). Looked up from germline, CDR1 is SGHNT and CDR2 is YENEEA. This CDR3 has 17 residues. Between the trimmed V and J ends, which lost 1 base and 1 base, there was a span of 16 bases. CDR3 sequence: CASSLGSGRAVQETQYF. In DNA, the CDR3 is TGTGCCAGCAGCTTAGGTTCCGGCAGGGCTGTCCAAGAGACCCAGTACTTC.

This chain connects TRBV15 to TRBJ2-5; possibly TRBD1 for D (6 bases). V was cut by 0 bases and J by 2 bases, with 13 bases left in between. CDR1 LNHNV and CDR2 YYDKDF come from the germline V gene (reference sequence). The CDR3 loop spans 16 amino acids. CDR3 loop: CATSRDPTGLQETQYF. CDR3 DNA sequence: TGTGCCACCAGCAGAGATCCGACAGGTCTACAAGAGACCCAGTACTTC.

The gene calls are TRBV6-5 and TRBJ2-1; D remains ambiguous. This CDR3 has 11 residues. Germline CDR1 and CDR2: MNHEY and SVGAGI. Trimming removed 2 bases from V and 9 bases from J, with 5 bases in between. The CDR3, as DNA: TGTGCCAGCAGTTACACCGGTGAGCAGTTCTTC. This sequence encodes CASSYTGEQFF.

This clone was seen only a few times. V and J are TRBV6-4 and TRBJ1-1, with TRBD1 as a possible D gene (5 bases). Germline-derived CDR1 and CDR2 are MRHNA and SNTAGT. This CDR3 is 13 amino acids long. Trimming took off 4 bases at V and 5 bases at J, with 11 bases between the two ends. CDR3 nucleotide sequence: TGTGCCAGCAGTGTGTACGGGGGTACTGAAGCTTTCTTT. This translates into CASSVYGGTEAFF.

For the CDR3, the DNA is TGTGCCAGCAGCTTGGTACGGGGGGCTTTCTTT. Translated: CASSLVRGAFF. The chain links TRBV5-8 to TRBJ1-1, with a weak D call TRBD1 (5 bases). Germline V CDR1 and CDR2: SGHTS, YDEGEE. The CDR3 extends over 11 amino acids. Trimming shortened V by 0 bases and J by 11 bases, and 8 bases separated the two germline ends.

The table lists this clone with a few counts. V usage is TRBV7-2 and J usage is TRBJ2-7, with 7 bases aligning to TRBD2. This CDR3 has 14 residues. V lost 3 bases, J lost 2 bases, and 4 bases stayed unmatched. The germline V gene has CDR1 SGHTA and CDR2 FQGNSA. The CDR3 nucleotides are TGTGCCAGCAGCTTTGGCGGGGGTGCCTACGAGCAGTACTTC. This sequence encodes CASSFGGGAYEQYF. The entire variable domain, with the rest obtained from reference TRBV7-2 and TRBJ2-7, is as follows: GAGVSQSPSNKVTEKGKDVELRCDPISGHTALYWYRQSLGQGLEFLIYFQGNSAPDKSGLPSDRFSAERTGGSVSTLTIQRTQQEDSAVYLCASSFGGGAYEQYFGPGTRLTVT.

The J gene is TRBJ2-5, the V gene TRBV27, with TRBD2 matching over 10 bases. V lost 6 bases and J lost 5; bases outside the gene matches: 12. CDR1 is MNHEY, CDR2 SMNVEV, per germline (reference sequence). The CDR3 spans 16 residues. CDR3 residues: CASSLSGGGIYETQYF. DNA for the CDR3: TGTGCCAGCAGCTTGAGCGGGGGGGGAATTTATGAGACCCAGTACTTC.

The rearrangement links TRBV12-5 to TRBJ2-3, with D perhaps TRBD1 (6 bases). Between the trimmed V and J ends, which lost 5 bases and 1 base, there was a span of 13 bases. The germline gives CDR1 LGHNT, CDR2 FRNRAP. This CDR3 spans 15 amino acids. The CDR3: CASGIGQTGTDTQYF. The CDR3 DNA follows: TGTGCTAGTGGTATAGGACAGACCGGCACAGATACGCAGTATTTT. Supplemented by reference TRBV12-5 and TRBJ2-3, the full variable domain reads DARVTQTPRHKVTEMGQEVTMRCQPILGHNTVFWYRQTMMQGLELLAYFRNRAPLDDSGMPKDRFSAEMPDATLATLKIQPSEPRDSAVYFCASGIGQTGTDTQYFGPGTRLTVL.

This sequence joins TRBV19 and TRBJ2-5; 10 bases agree with TRBD1. Looked up from germline, CDR1 is LNHDA and CDR2 is SQIVND (reference sequence). J lost 4 bases, V lost 6 bases, and 14 bases had no gene match. The CDR3 consists of 17 residues. The CDR3 coding sequence is TGTGCCAGTAGCCCGAATCGACAGGGGGCAATGGCAGAGACCCAGTACTTC. It codes for CASSPNRQGAMAETQYF. Together with reference TRBV19 and TRBJ2-5, the CDR3 gives the full variable domain: DGGITQSPKYLFRKEGQNVTLSCEQNLNHDAMYWYRQDPGQGLRLIYYSQIVNDFQKGDIAEGYSVSREKKESFPLTVTSAQKNPTAFYLCASSPNRQGAMAETQYFGPGTRLLVL.

The genes are TRBV18 and TRBJ1-5, with 7 positions matching TRBD1. This CDR3 contains 15 residues. From germline, CDR1 is KGHSH and CDR2 LQKENI. V gave up 6 bases and J gave up 2 bases; unmatched junction bases: 7. The CDR3 DNA is TGTGCCAGCTCCACAGGGGTGATTGGCAATCAGCCCCAGCATTTT. Protein product: CASSTGVIGNQPQHF.

The V gene is TRBV9, the J gene TRBJ1-1; TRBD1 might be the D (6 bases). The germline V and J ends were trimmed by 3 bases and 5 bases, with 20 bases remaining between them. Germline V gives CDR1 SGDLS, CDR2 YYNGEE. The CDR3 sequence is 16 residues long. The CDR3 sequence: CASSARGDNLGTEAFF. The CDR3 bases are TGTGCCAGCAGCGCTAGAGGGGACAACCTAGGGACTGAAGCTTTCTTT.

V gene TRBV4-1 combines with J gene TRBJ1-2; D is uncertain. The V end lost 0 bases, the J end lost 3 bases, and 5 bases lay between the germline ends. The CDR3 has 13 residues. Looked up from germline, CDR1 is MGHRA and CDR2 is YSYEKL. CDR3: CASSQENYYGYTF. CDR3 in DNA: TGCGCCAGCAGCCAAGAAAACTACTATGGCTACACCTTC.

V is TRBV28 and J is TRBJ1-1; no firm D call. This CDR3 has 13 amino acids. Germline V gene data show CDR1 as MDHEN and CDR2 as SYDVKM. V was shortened by 2 bases and J by 1 base, with 5 bases between the two germline ends. The CDR3 DNA reads TGTGCCAGCAGTTTAAACGGGAACACTGAAGCTTTCTTT. The encoded protein is CASSLNGNTEAFF.

This chain uses TRBV28 with TRBJ1-1; possibly TRBD1 for D (5 bases). The CDR3 spans 11 residues. CDR1 MDHEN and CDR2 SYDVKM come from the germline V gene. V dropped 10 bases and J dropped 7 bases, with 13 bases sitting between them. As DNA, the CDR3 is TGTGCCATTCTCGGACAAAGTGAAGCTTTCTTT. The encoded protein is CAILGQSEAFF.

The chain carries TRBV5-1 and TRBJ1-1, with D tentatively TRBD1 (5 bases). The CDR3 sequence is 16 residues long. V dropped 0 bases and J dropped 0 bases, with 12 bases sitting between them. Germline CDR1 and CDR2: SGHRS and YFSETQ. In nucleotides, the CDR3 is TGCGCCAGCAGCTTGGCCTATAGGGGCCTGAACACTGAAGCTTTCTTT. Encoded protein: CASSLAYRGLNTEAFF.

CDR3 nucleotides: TGTGCCAGCAGTGAAGGCTGGGGCCAAAACTATGGCTACACCTTC. Protein sequence: CASSEGWGQNYGYTF. The J gene is TRBJ1-2, the V gene TRBV6-1; weak D call: TRBD1 (5 bases). CDR3 length: 15 residues. The germline V and J ends were trimmed by 1 base and 2 bases, with 11 bases remaining between them. Germline CDR1 is MNHNS and CDR2 is SASEGT.

The chain carries TRBV6-2 or TRBV6-3 and TRBJ2-2; TRBD2 is a possible D gene (6 bases). Looked up from germline, CDR1 is MNHEY and CDR2 is SVGEGT. Trimming shortened V by 2 bases and J by 1 base, and 8 bases separated the two germline ends. This CDR3 is built from 15 residues. The DNA of the CDR3 is TGTGCCAGCAGTTACGGGACTTTGAACACCGGGGAGCTGTTTTTT. Translation: CASSYGTLNTGELFF.

V gene TRBV3-1 (or the pseudogene TRBV3-2) combines with J gene TRBJ2-3; no firm D call. V was cut by 1 base and J by 6 bases, with 5 bases left in between. The CDR3 covers 12 residues. Germline lookup yields CDR1 LGHDT and CDR2 YNNKEL (reference sequence). CDR3 residues: CASSQGDDTQYF. The DNA of the CDR3 is TGTGCCAGCAGCCAAGGCGATGATACGCAGTATTTT.

The chain recombines TRBV28 with TRBJ1-1; D is perhaps TRBD1 (5 bases). Trimming pared 0 bases from V and 2 bases from J, leaving 13 bases between. The CDR3 spans 16 residues. Germline V gene sequence: CDR1 MDHEN, CDR2 SYDVKM. Written as DNA, the CDR3 is TGTGCCAGCAGTTTATGGGAGGGGCCTTTTAACACTGAAGCTTTCTTT. It yields the protein CASSLWEGPFNTEAFF. The entire variable domain, with the rest obtained from reference TRBV28 and TRBJ1-1, is as follows: DVKVTQSSRYLVKRTGEKVFLECVQDMDHENMFWYRQDPGLGLRLIYFSYDVKMKEKGDIPEGYSVSREKKERFSLILESASTNQTSMYLCASSLWEGPFNTEAFFGQGTRLTVV.

V and J are TRBV3-1 (or the pseudogene TRBV3-2) and TRBJ1-6; 8 bases match TRBD1. V shed 4 bases and J 10 bases; nucleotides not matched to a gene: 15. The CDR3 is 17 residues long. CDR1 is LGHDT and CDR2 is YNNKEL in the germline V gene (reference sequence). The CDR3 sequence: CASSRTNAGGSGSPLHF. CDR3 nucleotide sequence: TGTGCCAGCAGCCGTACCAACGCAGGGGGCTCTGGATCACCCCTCCACTTT.

J is TRBJ2-1 and V is TRBV2; 7 nucleotides match TRBD2. Germline V CDR1 and CDR2: SNHLY, FYNNEI. The J segment lost 7 bases and the V segment lost 3 bases, leaving 9 bases of the junction unmatched. The CDR3 is 15 residues long. This chain's CDR3 is CASSETAGAGNEQFF. The CDR3 nucleotides are TGTGCCAGCAGTGAGACGGCGGGAGCGGGAAATGAGCAGTTCTTC.